This T cell receptor (beta chain) originates from a study of OX40 agonist ivuxolimab in advanced cancers. Study at large: Therapy given before enrollment (anti-PD-1, anti-PD-L1 or anti-CTLA-4) was allowed, and around 41% had some. Overall study results and limits: There was clonal expansion of CD4+ and CD8+ blood T cells by week 6 at 0.1 to 3.0 mg/kg.

Comment on this clone: Its matching antigen is unknown.

The method was immunoSEQ multiplex PCR; TCRdb's version includes in-frame clones alone and lacks a portion of them. The repertoire has about 57,000 clones, 80% to 95% of them found once; the top ten carry approximately 23%. V dropped 3 bases and J dropped 5; count of bases not matched to a gene: 9. Germline V gives CDR1 SNHLY, CDR2 FYNNEI. This CDR3 is built from 15 residues. It was autoimmune disease history or systemic immunosuppression that excluded patients. At cycle 4 day 1, cycle 7 day 1, and baseline, blood was sampled. The V and J genes are TRBV2 and TRBJ2-7, with 8 bases lining up with TRBD2. This receptor was taken from an adult with an advanced solid tumor such as melanoma, head and neck, liver or kidney cancer. Specimen: CD4+ or CD8+ T cells sorted from blood, collected in a trial of the OX40 agonist ivuxolimab. CDR3 loop: CASSDGTSKWDEQYF. In DNA form, the CDR3 reads TGTGCCAGCAGTGACGGGACTAGTAAATGGGACGAGCAGTACTTC.